This entry concerns a single TCR beta chain. This sample was included in a study of technical replicates of blood from several donors. Assay: immunoSEQ multiplex PCR; the TCRdb copy retains only in-frame clones and omits some. The table records 100,000 or so clones, about 95% of them present only once. This CDR3 region has 17 residues. Trimming shortened V by 0 bases and J by 2 bases, and 14 bases separated the two germline ends. In germline, CDR1 is SEHNR, CDR2 FQNEAQ (reference sequence). The chain links TRBV7-9 to TRBJ1-5; D is possibly TRBD1 (6 bases). This sequence was found in a human donor in good health. The source material was T cells isolated from PBMCs. Here the CDR3 reads CASSLAIQGYGNQPQHF. The CDR3 DNA follows: TGTGCCAGCAGCTTAGCGATTCAGGGGTACGGCAATCAGCCCCAGCATTTT.